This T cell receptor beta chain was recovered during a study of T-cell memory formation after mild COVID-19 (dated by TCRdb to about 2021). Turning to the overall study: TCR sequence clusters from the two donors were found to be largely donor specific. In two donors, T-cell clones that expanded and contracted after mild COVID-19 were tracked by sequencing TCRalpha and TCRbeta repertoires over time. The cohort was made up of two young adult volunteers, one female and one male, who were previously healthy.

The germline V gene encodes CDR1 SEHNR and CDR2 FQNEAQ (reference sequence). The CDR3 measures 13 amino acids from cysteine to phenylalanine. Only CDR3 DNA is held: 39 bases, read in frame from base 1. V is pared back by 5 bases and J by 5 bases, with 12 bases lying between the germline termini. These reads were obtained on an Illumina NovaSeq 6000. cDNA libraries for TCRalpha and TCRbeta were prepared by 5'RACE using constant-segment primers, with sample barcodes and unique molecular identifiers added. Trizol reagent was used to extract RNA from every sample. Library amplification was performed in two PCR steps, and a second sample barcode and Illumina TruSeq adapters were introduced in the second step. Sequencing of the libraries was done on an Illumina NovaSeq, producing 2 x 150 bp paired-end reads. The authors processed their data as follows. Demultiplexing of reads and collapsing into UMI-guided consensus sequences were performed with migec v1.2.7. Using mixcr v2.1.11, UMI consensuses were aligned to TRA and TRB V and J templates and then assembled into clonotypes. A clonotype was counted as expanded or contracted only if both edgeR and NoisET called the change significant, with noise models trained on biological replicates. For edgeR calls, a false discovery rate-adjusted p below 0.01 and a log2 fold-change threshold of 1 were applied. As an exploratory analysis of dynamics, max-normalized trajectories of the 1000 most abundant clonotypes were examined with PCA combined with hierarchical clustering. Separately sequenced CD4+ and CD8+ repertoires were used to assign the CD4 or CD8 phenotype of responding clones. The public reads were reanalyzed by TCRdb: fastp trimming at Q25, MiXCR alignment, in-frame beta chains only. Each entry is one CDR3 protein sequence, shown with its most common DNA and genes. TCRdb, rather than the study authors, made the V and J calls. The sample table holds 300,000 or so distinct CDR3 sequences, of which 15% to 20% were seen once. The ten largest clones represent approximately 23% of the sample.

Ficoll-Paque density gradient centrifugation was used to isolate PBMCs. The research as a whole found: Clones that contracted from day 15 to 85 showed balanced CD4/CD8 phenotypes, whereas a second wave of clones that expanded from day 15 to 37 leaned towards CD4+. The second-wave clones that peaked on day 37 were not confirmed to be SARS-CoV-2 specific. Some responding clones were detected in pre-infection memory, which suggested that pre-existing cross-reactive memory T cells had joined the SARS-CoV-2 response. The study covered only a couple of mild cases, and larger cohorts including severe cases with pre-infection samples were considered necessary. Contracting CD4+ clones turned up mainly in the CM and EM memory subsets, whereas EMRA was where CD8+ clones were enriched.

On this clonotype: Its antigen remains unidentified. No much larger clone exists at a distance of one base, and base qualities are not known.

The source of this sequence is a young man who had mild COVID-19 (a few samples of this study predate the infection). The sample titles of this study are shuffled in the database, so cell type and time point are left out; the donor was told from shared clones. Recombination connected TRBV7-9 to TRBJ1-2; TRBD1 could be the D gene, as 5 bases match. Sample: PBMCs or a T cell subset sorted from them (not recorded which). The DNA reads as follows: TGTGCCAGCAGCCGGGACTTTGGGTATGGCTACACCTTC. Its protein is CASSRDFGYGYTF.